This T cell receptor (beta chain) was recovered during a study of CD8+ T cells in alopecia areata. Study-wide context: Transfer of skin from approximately 6-12-month-old C3H/HeJ graft donors with spontaneous alopecia was made to roughly 7-10-week-old female C3H/HeJ mice.

Pooled cutaneous lymph node cells were sorted using CD4, CD8alpha, NKG2D, NKG2ACE and other markers. TCR sequencing used cDNA made by reverse transcription of extracted RNA. The table came from immunoSEQ multiplex PCR; TCRdb's copy has only in-frame clones and leaves some out. There are about 9,100 clones in the sample, none observed a single time. This clone was counted many times. Its specificity is not known. Mouse gene names and germline throughout. The CDR3 end lies 4 residues beyond the end of the read and is filled in from the germline J gene. Study-level results: Higher clonality was seen in lesional scalp than in normal scalp, especially in alopecia totalis/universalis.

Between the trimmed V and J ends, which lost 2 bases and 0 bases, there was a span of 10 bases. CDR3 length: 15 amino acids. From germline, CDR1 is NNHNN and CDR2 SYGAGS (reference sequence). This sequence originates from a C3H/HeJ mouse with alopecia areata. Mouse strain MHC haplotype: H2-k. The V gene is TRBV13-2, the J gene TRBJ2-3, with TRBD2 as a possible D gene (6 bases). The material sequenced was CD8+ T cells sorted from a lymph node. This CDR3 is CASGDLGNSAETLYF. Incomplete CDR3 DNA: TGTGCCAGCGGTGACCTGGGGAATAGTGCAGAA.